One T cell receptor (beta chain) is described in this entry. Its antigen is currently not known. Nothing much larger sits one base from this clone, and base qualities are not available. TCR CDR3 regions were amplified from genomic DNA by multiplex PCR using the deep immunoSEQ assay. Genomic DNA extracted from each cell subset was distributed evenly over all wells of several immunoSEQ 96-well plates, and each plate served as one replicate. Each replicate PCR for sorted subsets received around 200 ng genomic DNA, equal to 28,000 or so T cell genomes. Purified libraries were quantified with a Qubit 3.0 fluorometer, sized on a Bioanalyzer 2100, and re-quantified with the KAPA Library Quantification kit. Each immunoSEQ 96-well plate was sequenced on its own single-read 150-cycle Illumina NextSeq 550 flow cell. From the authors' description of their analysis: Because the immunoSEQ output held only junctional sequences and lacked quality scores, the filtering could not match the filtering applied to full-length reads. Sequences were annotated with PyIR, a Python wrapper for IgBLAST v1.9, using IMGT germline references to assign V/J genes and CDR3. Reads with weak V/J assignments (E-value above 1e-6), missing CDR3, stop codons, out-of-frame junctions, or ambiguous translated residues were removed. V3J clonotypes were defined as sequences sharing the same inferred V gene, J gene, and CDR3 amino acid sequence. Percentage overlap between repertoires was computed as shared unique clonotypes divided by the size of the smaller repertoire. RTK rarefaction, the Chao1 estimator, and Recon v2.1 estimates of unobserved clonotypes were used to assess repertoire richness. Generation probabilities for all TCRbeta clonotypes obtained by the gDNA method from a handful of donors were computed using OLGA. In TCRdb, the immuneACCESS table is reduced to in-frame sequences with V and J assigned. These tables do not hold every clone; where another copy was compared, an unresolved V gene accounts for under half, and the others remain unexplained. For V, J and clone size, that table is used; D and trimming come from the DNA. In all, the sample holds roughly 650,000 clones, and 97% of those were seen once. The top ten constitute 0.057% of the sample.

The record originates from a study of shared clonotypes between healthy human individuals (dated by TCRdb to between 2020 and 2021). About the investigation overall: Three men and a couple of women, aged 18 to 49 years, made up the cohort. Libraries were prepared and TCR repertoires were sequenced by different laboratories using diverse techniques, in order to increase sequencing depth and limit assay-specific biases. For each donor, CD4 naive and CD4 memory were each run on three plates, CD8 naive on two plates, and CD8 memory on one plate. Each donor's leukapheresis produced roughly between roughly 0.9 and 8.9 billion PBMCs. To estimate repertoire size and how much clonotypes are shared between individuals, the study performed deep sequencing of blood TCR repertoires from 4 to 6 healthy adults.

Healthy HIV-negative adults with no recently reported acute infections or vaccinations were included as donors. Every donor was a Caucasian adult residing in Nashville, Tennessee, USA. Magnetic negative selection was used to enrich CD4+ T cells, after which naive cells were positively selected on CD45RA and the negative fraction became the memory subset. After blood collection by leukapheresis, PBMCs were isolated using Ficoll-Histopaque density gradient centrifugation and then cryopreserved in the vapor phase of liquid nitrogen. Analytical flow cytometry was used to check the purity and quantity of every magnetically sorted T cell population. Genomic DNA was isolated from every sorted fraction and measured by UV absorbance on a Nanodrop 2000c. Trimming takes 7 bases from V and 4 bases from J, and the germline ends sit 17 bases apart. The germline V gene provides CDR1 WSHSY and CDR2 SAAADI. The CDR3 sequence holds 14 residues, the cysteine and phenylalanine included. Just the 42-base CDR3 DNA is kept, in frame starting at base 1.

Findings and caveats that apply to the study as a whole: Naive subsets generally had larger estimated clonotype richness than memory subsets did. Based on pairwise subsampling, the degree of clonotype sharing among donors was expected to be affected by sequencing depth. When several donors were compared, the shared fraction of clonotypes was about 5.2% for naive CD4, about 4% for naive CD8, 2% to 2.5% for memory CD4, and around 0.37% for memory CD8. Clonotypes shared by all four sorted-subset donors showed higher generation probabilities than non-shared clonotypes. Because the study included a small number of donors, the genetic and exposure-history diversity represented was limited. Sampling was restricted to blood, and TCR repertoires in tissue are likely to differ from TCR repertoires in blood. Incomplete sequencing was indicated by rarefaction of sorted-subset datasets, despite the large sequencing depth.

Sequencing input: naive CD4+ T cells sorted from blood. Taken with the paper, the label for cell subset or site translates to: CD45RA+ positively selected. This TCR derives from a woman in her 30s in good health. The chain joins TRBV10-2 to TRBJ2-7, with a tentative D gene TRBD1 over 6 matching bases. The DNA sequence is as follows: TGCGCCAGCACGGTACAGGGCAGAGGGTACGAGCAGTACTTC. This encodes CASTVQGRGYEQYF.